Shown below are 19 T cell receptor beta chains from a single sample sequenced in a study of T cell responses to AZD1222 COVID-19 vaccine. The method was immunoSEQ multiplex PCR; TCRdb's version includes in-frame clones alone and lacks a portion of them. The table has 110,000 or so clones, about 90% seen once. Material: peripheral blood, obtained on day 0 of AZD1222 vaccination. These receptors were obtained from an adult in good health.

The chain combines TRBV18 with TRBJ2-5; TRBD2 might be the D (6 bases). The V end lost 3 bases, the J end lost 4 bases, and 12 bases lay between the germline ends. The CDR3 length is 14 residues. Germline-derived CDR1 and CDR2 are KGHSH and LQKENI. The CDR3 here is CASSPPGVTETQYF. The DNA for the CDR3 is TGTGCCAGCTCACCCCCGGGAGTTACAGAGACCCAGTACTTC.

This chain uses TRBV6-1 with TRBJ1-4; D call uncertain. CDR1 is MNHNS and CDR2 is SASEGT in the germline V gene. The CDR3 covers 14 residues. V gave up 3 bases and J gave up 2 bases, with 7 bases separating them. The CDR3 loop is CASSDMGTNEKLFF. CDR3 sequence (DNA): TGTGCCAGCAGTGATATGGGGACTAATGAAAAACTGTTTTTT.

The chain joins TRBV6-2 or TRBV6-3 to TRBJ2-3; D is possibly TRBD2 (5 bases). Germline-derived CDR1 and CDR2 are MNHEY and SVGEGT. This CDR3 contains 13 residues. V lost 7 bases and J lost 6, with 14 bases in between. In nucleotides, the CDR3 is TGTGCCAGCATCCCCCACACGGGGGATACGCAGTATTTT. Protein product: CASIPHTGDTQYF.

Worth noting for this clone: A read error may account for a junction end that differs from germline. The rearrangement links TRBV7-7 to TRBJ2-5; possibly TRBD2 for D (7 bases). The CDR3 has 16 amino acids. Per the germline V gene, CDR1 is SSHAT and CDR2 is FNYEAQ (reference sequence). Here the CDR3 DNA reads TGTGCTAGCAGCTTAGGAGGTGGGGGGGCAGGCGAGACCCAGTACTTC. Translating it yields CASSLGGGGAGETQYF.

V usage is TRBV7-2 and J usage is TRBJ1-5, with D hard to call. There are 13 residues in the CDR3. Per germline, CDR1 SGHTA and CDR2 FQGNSA. Trimming pared 1 base from V and 7 bases from J, leaving 8 bases between. The CDR3 DNA is TGTGCCAGCAGCTTAGTGACTGGCCAGCCCCAGCATTTT. This translates into CASSLVTGQPQHF. Based on the CDR3 plus reference TRBV7-2 and TRBJ1-5, the full variable domain is GAGVSQSPSNKVTEKGKDVELRCDPISGHTALYWYRQSLGQGLEFLIYFQGNSAPDKSGLPSDRFSAERTGGSVSTLTIQRTQQEDSAVYLCASSLVTGQPQHFGDGTRLSIL.

The chain couples TRBV18 to TRBJ1-2; unclear D gene. The CDR3 totals 15 residues. Trimming removed 2 bases from V and 3 bases from J, with 13 bases in between. CDR1 is KGHSH and CDR2 is LQKENI in the germline V gene. CDR3 sequence reads: CASSPISKVDYGYTF. For the CDR3, the DNA is TGTGCCAGCTCACCAATTAGCAAGGTCGACTATGGCTACACCTTC.

The chain recombines TRBV3-1 (or the pseudogene TRBV3-2) with TRBJ2-3, with D uncertain. This CDR3 is built from 14 residues. Germline CDR1 LGHDT, CDR2 YNNKEL (reference sequence). The V end was cut by 5 bases, the J end by 0 bases, with 9 bases between. Here the CDR3 reads CASSSTLSTDTQYF. The CDR3 DNA reads TGTGCCAGCAGCTCGACTCTTAGCACAGATACGCAGTATTTT.

The chain carries TRBV6-5 and TRBJ1-1, with 9 positions matching TRBD1. This CDR3 spans 13 amino acids. The junction had 1 base not matched to a gene; V was cut back by 4 bases and J by 4 bases. Germline CDR1 is MNHEY and CDR2 is SVGAGI. The CDR3 sequence is CASSSDRGTEAFF. The CDR3 nucleotides read TGTGCCAGCAGTTCGGACAGGGGCACTGAAGCTTTCTTT.

The V call is TRBV6-5, the J call TRBJ2-1; perhaps TRBD1 as D (5 bases). Germline V gene sequence: CDR1 MNHEY, CDR2 SVGAGI. The V end was cut by 3 bases, the J end by 7 bases, with 13 bases between. This CDR3 has 14 amino acids. DNA for the CDR3: TGTGCCAGCAGTTATGGGGCCAATAAAAATGAGCAGTTCTTC. This translates into CASSYGANKNEQFF.

This chain connects TRBV30 to TRBJ2-1, with unresolved D. CDR3 length: 12 residues. Looked up from germline, CDR1 is GTSNPN and CDR2 is SVGIG (reference sequence). V dropped 2 bases and J dropped 6 bases, with 8 bases sitting between them. The CDR3 loop reads CAWSPYVNEQFF. The CDR3 region has the DNA TGTGCCTGGAGTCCGTACGTCAATGAGCAGTTCTTC. The full variable domain, rest sourced from reference TRBV30 and TRBJ2-1, is SQTIHQWPATLVQPVGSPLSLECTVEGTSNPNLYWYRQAAGRGLQLLFYSVGIGQISSEVPQNLSASRPQDRQFILSSKKLLLSDSGFYLCAWSPYVNEQFFGPGTRLTVL.

V gene TRBV27 combines with J gene TRBJ1-1, with 7 positions matching TRBD1. The CDR3 contains 15 residues. Germline loops: CDR1 MNHEY, CDR2 SMNVEV (reference sequence). Trimming removed 8 bases from V and 6 bases from J; junction bases left unmatched: 15. In DNA, the CDR3 is TGTGCCAGCTCCGCCCTTCGGCAGGGGGTCCCTGAAGCTTTCTTT. Translated: CASSALRQGVPEAFF.

This clone came up once. The chain uses TRBV7-9 and TRBJ2-1; 8 bases match TRBD1. Germline values: CDR1 SEHNR, CDR2 FQNEAQ (reference sequence). Trimming removed 5 bases from V and 10 bases from J; junction bases left unmatched: 4. CDR3 length equals 12 residues. The CDR3 loop reads CASSGRTGEQFF. In nucleotides, the CDR3 is TGTGCCAGCAGCGGGCGGACAGGGGAGCAGTTCTTC.

This chain joins TRBV10-3 and TRBJ1-2; 7 bases line up with TRBD1. V dropped 0 bases and J dropped 14; count of bases not matched to a gene: 6. The CDR3 loop spans 12 amino acids. The germline V gene encodes CDR1 ENHRY and CDR2 SYGVKD. As DNA, the CDR3 is TGTGCCATCAGTGAGTCAACAGGGGATCGAACCTTC. Its protein product is CAISESTGDRTF.

The V gene is TRBV27, the J gene TRBJ2-7, with TRBD2 as a possible D gene (5 bases). There are 15 residues in the CDR3. Trimming pared 2 bases from V and 2 bases from J, leaving 13 bases between. Germline V CDR1 and CDR2: MNHEY, SMNVEV (reference sequence). The CDR3 sequence is CASSLANDYTYEQYF. The CDR3 DNA follows: TGTGCCAGCAGTTTAGCTAACGACTACACCTACGAGCAGTACTTC.

The table lists this clone with a count of one. The chain links TRBV18 to TRBJ1-6, with D unclear. The length of the CDR3 is 15 residues. The germline CDR1 and CDR2 sequences are KGHSH and LQKENI. The germline V and J ends were trimmed by 5 bases and 2 bases, with 10 bases remaining between them. Here the CDR3 reads CASSTTRTYNSPLHF. The DNA for the CDR3 is TGTGCCAGCTCAACCACCCGGACCTATAATTCACCCCTCCACTTT.

The table lists this clone with a count of one. The chain uses TRBV3-1 (or the pseudogene TRBV3-2) and TRBJ1-2; D might be TRBD1 (5 bases). Trimming stripped 2 bases from V and 7 bases from J, with 11 bases between. Per the germline V gene, CDR1 is LGHDT and CDR2 is YNNKEL (reference sequence). This CDR3 region has 13 residues. CDR3 DNA sequence: TGTGCCAGCAGCCAACCAACGGGGGGTGGCTACACCTTC. Amino acids: CASSQPTGGGYTF.

The chain is built from TRBV18 and TRBJ2-3; a possible D gene is TRBD2 (6 bases). Germline-derived CDR1 and CDR2 are KGHSH and LQKENI. This CDR3 is built from 15 residues. Trimming cost V 3 bases and J 2 bases, with 12 bases left between them. This chain's CDR3 is CASSPSGGFTDTQYF. For the CDR3, the DNA is TGTGCCAGCTCACCTAGCGGAGGGTTCACAGATACGCAGTATTTT.

The CDR3 bases are TGTGCCAGCAGCTTAGCCGGGACGGGAAATTCACCCCTCCACTTT. This encodes CASSLAGTGNSPLHF. The chain carries TRBV7-8 and TRBJ1-6, with a tentative D call TRBD1 (5 bases). V lost 0 bases and J lost 7, with 10 bases in between. The germline V gene encodes CDR1 SGHVS and CDR2 FQNEAQ. The CDR3 is 15 amino acids. Full variable domain (rest looked up from reference TRBV7-8 and TRBJ1-6): GAGVSQSPRYKVAKRGQDVALRCDPISGHVSLFWYQQALGQGPEFLTYFQNEAQLDKSGLPSDRFFAERPEGSVSTLKIQRTQQEDSAVYLCASSLAGTGNSPLHFGNGTRLTVT.

This sequence joins TRBV9 and TRBJ2-3, with D perhaps assigned TRBD1 or TRBD2 (6 bases each). Germline V gene sequence: CDR1 SGDLS, CDR2 YYNGEE. Trimming pared 3 bases from V and 2 bases from J, leaving 16 bases between. The CDR3 contains 16 residues. This chain's CDR3 is CASSGTGGRTTDTQYF. In DNA form, the CDR3 reads TGTGCCAGCAGCGGAACTGGGGGGCGTACCACAGATACGCAGTATTTT.